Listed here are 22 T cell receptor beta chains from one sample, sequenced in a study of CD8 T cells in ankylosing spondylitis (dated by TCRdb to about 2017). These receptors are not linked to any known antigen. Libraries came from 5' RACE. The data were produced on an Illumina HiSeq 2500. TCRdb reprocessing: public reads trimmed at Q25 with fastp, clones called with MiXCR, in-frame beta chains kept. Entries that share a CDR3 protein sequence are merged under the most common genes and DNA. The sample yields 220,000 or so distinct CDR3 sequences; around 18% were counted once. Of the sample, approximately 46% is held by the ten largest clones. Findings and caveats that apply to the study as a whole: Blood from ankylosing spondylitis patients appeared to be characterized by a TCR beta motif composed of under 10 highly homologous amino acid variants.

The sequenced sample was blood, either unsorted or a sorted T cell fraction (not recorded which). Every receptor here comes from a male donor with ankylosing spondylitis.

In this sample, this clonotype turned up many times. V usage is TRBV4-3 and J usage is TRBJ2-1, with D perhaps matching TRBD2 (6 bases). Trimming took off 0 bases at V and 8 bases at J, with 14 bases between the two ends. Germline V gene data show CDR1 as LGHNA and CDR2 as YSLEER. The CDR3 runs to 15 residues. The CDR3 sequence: CASSQDGGWGDEQFF. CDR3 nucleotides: TGCGCCAGCAGCCAAGATGGGGGTTGGGGGGATGAGCAGTTCTTC.

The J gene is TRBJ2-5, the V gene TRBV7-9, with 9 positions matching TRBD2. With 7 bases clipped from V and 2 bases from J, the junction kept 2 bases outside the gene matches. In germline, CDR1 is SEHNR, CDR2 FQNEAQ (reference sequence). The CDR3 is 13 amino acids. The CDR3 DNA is TGTGCCAGCAATCTAGCGGGACAAGAGACCCAGTACTTC. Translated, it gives CASNLAGQETQYF.

As DNA, the CDR3 is TGCGCCAGCAGCCAAGATACTGGGGTGAACACTGAAGCTTTCTTT. Translated, it gives CASSQDTGVNTEAFF. The V gene is TRBV4-3, the J gene TRBJ1-1; D unresolved. The CDR3 has 15 residues. The V gene lost 0 bases and the J gene lost 0 bases, with 8 bases spanning the gap. Germline V CDR1 and CDR2: LGHNA, YSLEER.

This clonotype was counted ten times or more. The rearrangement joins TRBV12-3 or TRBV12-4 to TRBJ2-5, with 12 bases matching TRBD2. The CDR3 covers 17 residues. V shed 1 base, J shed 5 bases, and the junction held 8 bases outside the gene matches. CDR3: CASSLGTSGEFLETQYF. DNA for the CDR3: TGTGCCAGCAGTTTAGGGACTAGCGGGGAATTCCTGGAGACCCAGTACTTC.

CDR3 DNA: TGTGCCAGCAGCGGGGGGGCGGAGACCCAGTACTTC. As protein: CASSGGAETQYF. This chain links TRBV9 with TRBJ2-5, with D tentatively TRBD1 or TRBD2 (6 bases each). CDR3 length: 12 amino acids. The germline CDR1 and CDR2 sequences are SGDLS and YYNGEE. Trimming cost V 3 bases and J 5 bases, with 8 bases left between them.

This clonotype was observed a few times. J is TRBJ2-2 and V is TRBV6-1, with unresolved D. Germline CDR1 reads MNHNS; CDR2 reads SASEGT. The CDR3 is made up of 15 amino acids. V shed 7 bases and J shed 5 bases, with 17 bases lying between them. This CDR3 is CASKAGRAGTGELFF. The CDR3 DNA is TGTGCCAGCAAGGCCGGACGCGCCGGGACCGGGGAGCTGTTTTTT.

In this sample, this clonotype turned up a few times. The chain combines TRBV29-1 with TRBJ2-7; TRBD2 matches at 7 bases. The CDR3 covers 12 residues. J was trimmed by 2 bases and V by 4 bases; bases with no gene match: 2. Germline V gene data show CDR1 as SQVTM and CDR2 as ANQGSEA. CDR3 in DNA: TGCAGCGTTGTGGCGGGAGCCTACGAGCAGTACTTC. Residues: CSVVAGAYEQYF.

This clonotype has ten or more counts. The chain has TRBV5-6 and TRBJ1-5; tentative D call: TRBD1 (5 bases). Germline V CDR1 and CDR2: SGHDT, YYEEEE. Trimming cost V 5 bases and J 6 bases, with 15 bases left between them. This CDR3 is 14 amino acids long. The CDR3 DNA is TGTGCCAGCAGTTTAGGCGGGGGTGGTCAGCCCCAGCATTTT. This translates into CASSLGGGGQPQHF.

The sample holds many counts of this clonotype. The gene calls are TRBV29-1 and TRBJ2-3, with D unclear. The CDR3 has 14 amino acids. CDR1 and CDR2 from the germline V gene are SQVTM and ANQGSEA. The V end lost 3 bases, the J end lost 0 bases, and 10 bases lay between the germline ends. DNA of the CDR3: TGCAGCGTTGAGATCCCTACTAGCACAGATACGCAGTATTTT. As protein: CSVEIPTSTDTQYF.

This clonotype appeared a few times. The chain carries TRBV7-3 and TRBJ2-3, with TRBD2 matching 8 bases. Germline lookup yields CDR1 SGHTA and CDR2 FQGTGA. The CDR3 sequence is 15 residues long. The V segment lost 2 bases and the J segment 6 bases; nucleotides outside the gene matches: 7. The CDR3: CASSLAGGVADTQYF. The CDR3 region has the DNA TGTGCCAGCAGCTTAGCCGGGGGGGTAGCGGATACGCAGTATTTT.

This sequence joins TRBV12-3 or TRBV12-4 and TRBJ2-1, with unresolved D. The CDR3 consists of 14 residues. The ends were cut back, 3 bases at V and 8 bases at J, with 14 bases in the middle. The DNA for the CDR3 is TGTGCCAGCAGTTTGTGGCCCAGACGGGATGAGCAGTTCTTC. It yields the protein CASSLWPRRDEQFF.

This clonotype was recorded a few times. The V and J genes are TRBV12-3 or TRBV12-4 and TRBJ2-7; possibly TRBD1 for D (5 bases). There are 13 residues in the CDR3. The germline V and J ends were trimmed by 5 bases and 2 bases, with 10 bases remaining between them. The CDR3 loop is CASSPGMTYEQYF. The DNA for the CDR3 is TGTGCCAGCAGTCCAGGGATGACCTACGAGCAGTACTTC.

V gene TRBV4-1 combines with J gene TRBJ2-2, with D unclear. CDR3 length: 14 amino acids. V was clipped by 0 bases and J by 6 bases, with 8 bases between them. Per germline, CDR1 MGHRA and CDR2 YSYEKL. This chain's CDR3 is CASSQDTAAGELFF. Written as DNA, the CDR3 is TGCGCCAGCAGCCAAGATACAGCCGCCGGGGAGCTGTTTTTT.

CDR3 loop: CATSRDPGGMFYEQYF. The CDR3 DNA is TGTGCCACCAGCAGAGACCCCGGGGGGATGTTCTACGAGCAGTACTTC. V usage is TRBV15 and J usage is TRBJ2-7, with 7 bases identical to TRBD2. There are 16 residues in the CDR3. Germline loops: CDR1 LNHNV, CDR2 YYDKDF (reference sequence). V shed 0 bases and J 3 bases; nucleotides not matched to a gene: 8.

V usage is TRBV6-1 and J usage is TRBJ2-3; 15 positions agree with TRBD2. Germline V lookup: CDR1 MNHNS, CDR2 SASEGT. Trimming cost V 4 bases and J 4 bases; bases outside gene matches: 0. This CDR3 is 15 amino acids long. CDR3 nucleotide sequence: TGTGCCAGCAGTGGGACTAGCGGGGGGGCAGATACGCAGTATTTT. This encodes CASSGTSGGADTQYF.

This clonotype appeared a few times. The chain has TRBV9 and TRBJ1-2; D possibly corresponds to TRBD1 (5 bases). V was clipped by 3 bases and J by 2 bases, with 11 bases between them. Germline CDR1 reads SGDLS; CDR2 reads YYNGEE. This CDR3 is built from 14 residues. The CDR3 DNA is TGTGCCAGCAGCGCACACGGGACCAACTATGGCTACACCTTC. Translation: CASSAHGTNYGYTF.

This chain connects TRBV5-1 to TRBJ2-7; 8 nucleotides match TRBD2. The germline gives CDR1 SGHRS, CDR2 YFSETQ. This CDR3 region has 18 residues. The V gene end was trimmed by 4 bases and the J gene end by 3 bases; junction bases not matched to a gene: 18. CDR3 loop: CASSTSGLRTGGYYEQYF. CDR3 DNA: TGCGCCAGCAGCACTAGCGGACTTCGAACGGGGGGGTACTACGAGCAGTACTTC.

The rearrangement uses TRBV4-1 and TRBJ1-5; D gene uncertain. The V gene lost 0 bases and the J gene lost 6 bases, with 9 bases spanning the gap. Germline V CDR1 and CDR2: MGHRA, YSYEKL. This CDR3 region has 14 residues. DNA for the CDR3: TGCGCCAGCAGCCAAGATGGGGAGGTTCAGCCCCAGCATTTT. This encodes CASSQDGEVQPQHF.

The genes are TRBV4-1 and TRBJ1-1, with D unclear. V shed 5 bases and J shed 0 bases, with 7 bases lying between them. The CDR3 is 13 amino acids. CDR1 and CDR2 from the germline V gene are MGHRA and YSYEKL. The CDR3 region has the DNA TGCGCCAGCAGCACTGTACTGAACACTGAAGCTTTCTTT. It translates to CASSTVLNTEAFF.

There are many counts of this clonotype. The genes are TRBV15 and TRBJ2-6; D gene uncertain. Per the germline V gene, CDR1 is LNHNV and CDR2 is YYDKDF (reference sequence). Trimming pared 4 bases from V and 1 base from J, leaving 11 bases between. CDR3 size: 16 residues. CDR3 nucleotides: TGTGCCACCAGCACCACAGTGGGGTCTGGGGCCAACGTCCTGACTTTC. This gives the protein CATSTTVGSGANVLTF.

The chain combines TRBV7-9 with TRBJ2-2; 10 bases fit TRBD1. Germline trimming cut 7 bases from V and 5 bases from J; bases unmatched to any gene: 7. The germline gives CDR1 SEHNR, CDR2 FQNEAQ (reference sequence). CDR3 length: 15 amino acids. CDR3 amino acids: CASTTTGGMTGELFF. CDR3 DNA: TGTGCCAGCACCACGACAGGGGGCATGACCGGGGAGCTGTTTTTT. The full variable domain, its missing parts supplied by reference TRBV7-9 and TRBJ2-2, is DTGVSQNPRHKITKRGQNVTFRCDPISEHNRLYWYRQTLGQGPEFLTYFQNEAQLEKSRLLSDRFSAERPKGSFSTLEIQRTEQGDSAMYLCASTTTGGMTGELFFGEGSRLTVL.

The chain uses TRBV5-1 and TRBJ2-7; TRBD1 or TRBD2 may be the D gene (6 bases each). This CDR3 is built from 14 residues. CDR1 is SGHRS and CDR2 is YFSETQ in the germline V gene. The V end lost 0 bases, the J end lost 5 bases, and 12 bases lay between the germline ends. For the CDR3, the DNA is TGCGCCAGCAGCTTGGAGGGGGGTATCCACGAGCAGTACTTC. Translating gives CASSLEGGIHEQYF.